The present T cell receptor beta chain was sequenced within a study of blood T cell repertoires in COVID-19. This CDR3 region has 18 residues. Trimming stripped 5 bases from V and 0 bases from J, with 17 bases between. Germline-derived CDR1 and CDR2 are SGHAT and FQNNGV. TCRdb keeps only in-frame clones here, not all; method: immunoSEQ multiplex PCR. This table holds some 270,000 clones, around 88% found once. This clone has only a few counts. V is TRBV11-2 and J is TRBJ2-6, with D possibly being TRBD1 (6 bases). Input material: peripheral blood. This sequence was found in a woman older than 75 with COVID-19, enrolled during active disease. The CDR3 region has the DNA TGTGCCAGCAGCGCGGACAGTGTGACTTCCTCTGGGGCCAACGTCCTGACTTTC. Translating it yields CASSADSVTSSGANVLTF.